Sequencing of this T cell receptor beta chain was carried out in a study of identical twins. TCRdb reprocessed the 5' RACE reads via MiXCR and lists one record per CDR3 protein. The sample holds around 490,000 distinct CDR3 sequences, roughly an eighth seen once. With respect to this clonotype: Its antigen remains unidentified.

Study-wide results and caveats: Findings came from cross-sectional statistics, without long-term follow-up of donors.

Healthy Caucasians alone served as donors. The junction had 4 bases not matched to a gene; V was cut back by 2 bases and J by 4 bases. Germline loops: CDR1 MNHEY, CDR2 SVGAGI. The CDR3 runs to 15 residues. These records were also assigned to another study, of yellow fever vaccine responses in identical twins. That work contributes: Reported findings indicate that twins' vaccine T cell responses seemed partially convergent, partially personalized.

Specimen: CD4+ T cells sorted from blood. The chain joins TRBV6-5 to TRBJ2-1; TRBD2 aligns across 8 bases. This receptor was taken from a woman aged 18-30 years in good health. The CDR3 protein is CASSYTAGGYNEQFF. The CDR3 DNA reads TGTGCCAGCAGTTACACGGCGGGAGGATACAATGAGCAGTTCTTC.